These 16 T cell receptor beta chains originate from one sample sequenced in a study of cytomegalovirus exposure and HLA in healthy donors. PCR involved 60 Vbeta and 13 Jbeta primers. Sequenced by immunoSEQ multiplex PCR; TCRdb stores in-frame clones only, minus some. In total, the table holds 90,000 to 100,000 clones. Sequences were obtained from PBMCs. These receptors all stem from a woman in her thirties in good health and CMV-seronegative.

V is TRBV13 and J is TRBJ2-5; D possibly corresponds to TRBD2 (5 bases). CDR3 length equals 15 residues. Trimming pared 2 bases from V and 3 bases from J, leaving 13 bases between. Germline CDR1 PRHDT, CDR2 FYEKMQ (reference sequence). Written as DNA, the CDR3 is TGTGCCAGCAGCTTAAGAAGCGGCGGTAAAGAGACCCAGTACTTC. Its translation is CASSLRSGGKETQYF.

J is TRBJ2-7 and V is TRBV4-2, with 8 bases aligning to TRBD2. The CDR3 runs to 16 residues. CDR1 is LGHNA and CDR2 is YNFKEQ in the germline V gene. The V and J ends lost 1 base and 2 bases, in that order; junction bases with no gene match: 7. The CDR3, as DNA: TGTGCCAGCAGCCAAGGGTTGTCTAGCGGGCCCTACGAGCAGTACTTC. Translation gives CASSQGLSSGPYEQYF.

The chain recombines TRBV28 with TRBJ1-1; 9 nucleotides agree with TRBD1. The CDR3 has 13 residues. V dropped 6 bases and J dropped 10; count of bases not matched to a gene: 9. CDR1 and CDR2 (germline): MDHEN, SYDVKM. CDR3 sequence: CASSTLDRGVAFF. The CDR3, as DNA: TGTGCCAGCAGCACATTGGACAGGGGAGTAGCTTTCTTT.

The rearrangement uses TRBV9 and TRBJ2-5; TRBD1 matches at 10 bases. Matching the DNA end better, TRBJ2-7 makes the J call doubtful. CDR3 length: 15 amino acids. The germline CDR1 and CDR2 sequences are SGDLS and YYNGEE. The CDR3 region is CASSPGQGPSYEQYF. As DNA, the CDR3 is TGTGCCAGCAGCCCGGGACAGGGGCCTTCCTACGAGCAGTACTTC.

The chain combines TRBV19 with TRBJ1-1; D might be TRBD1 (6 bases). CDR3 length: 12 amino acids. V was cut by 7 bases and J by 6 bases, with 12 bases left in between. Germline CDR1 is LNHDA and CDR2 is SQIVND (reference sequence). The CDR3, as DNA: TGTGCCAGTATCCAAGCAGGGGCTGAAGCTTTCTTT. Protein sequence: CASIQAGAEAFF.

CDR3 nucleotides: TGTGCCAGCAGTTATGAACAGGGAGATGGCTACACCTTC. Translation gives CASSYEQGDGYTF. V usage is TRBV6-5 and J usage is TRBJ1-2, with D possibly being TRBD1 (6 bases). The CDR3 is 13 amino acids. Per germline, CDR1 MNHEY and CDR2 SVGAGI. The V and J ends lost 3 bases and 6 bases respectively, with 11 bases between them.

The chain uses TRBV6-5 and TRBJ1-5, with TRBD1 matching over 9 bases. The germline V gene encodes CDR1 MNHEY and CDR2 SVGAGI. V was pared by 2 bases and J by 2 bases, with 4 bases of the junction left unmatched. The CDR3 contains 16 residues. The CDR3 DNA reads as TGTGCCAGCAGTTACACCTGGACAGGGGGCAATCAGCCCCAGCATTTT. Translated: CASSYTWTGGNQPQHF.

The chain links TRBV5-1 to TRBJ1-1, with D possibly TRBD1 on 6 matching bases. Trimming took 3 bases from V and 3 from J, leaving 15 bases between them. Germline V lookup: CDR1 SGHRS, CDR2 YFSETQ. The CDR3 is made up of 15 amino acids. The CDR3 sequence: CASSWGGAEDTEAFF. CDR3 nucleotides: TGCGCCAGCAGCTGGGGGGGGGCTGAGGACACTGAAGCTTTCTTT.

The chain couples TRBV21-1 to TRBJ1-5. TRBV21-1 is labeled a pseudogene. The CDR3 consists of 16 residues. The CDR3 DNA is TGTGCCAGCATCCTCGCCCGAGATTATAGCAATCAGCCCCAGCATTTT. This encodes CASILARDYSNQPQHF.

The V gene is TRBV15, the J gene TRBJ2-3; no reliable D call. The CDR3 runs 17 residues. Germline lookup yields CDR1 LNHNV and CDR2 YYDKDF (reference sequence). The germline V and J ends were trimmed by 3 bases and 2 bases, with 18 bases remaining between them. As DNA, the CDR3 is TGTGCCACCAGCAGTGCTGCCGACGAGGTGAACACAGATACGCAGTATTTT. Amino acid sequence: CATSSAADEVNTDTQYF.

The CDR3 sequence: CASMRGDLNEQFF. The CDR3 DNA sequence: TGTGCCAGCATGCGGGGGGATTTAAATGAGCAGTTCTTC. The chain employs TRBV28 and TRBJ2-1, with 8 nucleotides matching TRBD2. CDR1 and CDR2 from the germline V gene are MDHEN and SYDVKM. The CDR3 loop spans 13 amino acids. The junction had 6 bases not matched to a gene; V was cut back by 7 bases and J by 7 bases.

CDR3 in amino acids: CASSSPGQEGTEAFF. The CDR3 DNA reads as TGTGCCAGCAGTTCCCCGGGACAGGAGGGAACTGAAGCTTTCTTT. V gene TRBV28 combines with J gene TRBJ1-1; TRBD1 agrees at 8 bases. The CDR3 runs to 15 residues. CDR1 is MDHEN, CDR2 SYDVKM, per germline. The V gene end was trimmed by 4 bases and the J gene end by 5 bases; junction bases not matched to a gene: 9. Looking up the rest from reference TRBV28 and TRBJ1-1 gives the full variable domain: DVKVTQSSRYLVKRTGEKVFLECVQDMDHENMFWYRQDPGLGLRLIYFSYDVKMKEKGDIPEGYSVSREKKERFSLILESASTNQTSMYLCASSSPGQEGTEAFFGQGTRLTVV.

This chain links TRBV5-1 with TRBJ2-5; D may be TRBD1 (6 bases). This CDR3 has 15 residues. The ends were cut back, 0 bases at V and 2 bases at J, with 11 bases in the middle. The germline gives CDR1 SGHRS, CDR2 YFSETQ. CDR3 protein: CASSLAGTSQETQYF. In DNA, the CDR3 is TGCGCCAGCAGCTTGGCCGGGACATCTCAAGAGACCCAGTACTTC.

CDR3 region: CASSLAGRESTEAFF. The CDR3 DNA is TGTGCCAGCAGCTTGGCCGGGAGGGAGAGCACTGAAGCTTTCTTT. The chain joins TRBV5-8 to TRBJ1-1, with D unresolved. V gave up 0 bases and J gave up 4 bases, with 13 bases separating them. There are 15 residues in the CDR3. Germline V CDR1 and CDR2: SGHTS, YDEGEE.

This chain uses TRBV10-3 with TRBJ2-5, with D possibly matching TRBD1 (5 bases). This CDR3 is built from 14 residues. Trimming removed 2 bases from V and 5 bases from J, with 12 bases in between. Germline V gives CDR1 ENHRY, CDR2 SYGVKD. The CDR3 DNA is TGTGCCATCAGTGAGGTGGCAGGGCGCGAGACCCAGTACTTC. Its protein product is CAISEVAGRETQYF.

The chain recombines TRBV11-2 with TRBJ2-7, with TRBD1 as a possible D gene (5 bases). The germline gives CDR1 SGHAT, CDR2 FQNNGV. V lost 4 bases and J 0 bases, leaving 16 bases between the germline ends. CDR3 length: 16 amino acids. The CDR3: CASSSWPKGRSYEQYF. As DNA, the CDR3 is TGTGCCAGCAGCTCCTGGCCTAAGGGGCGCTCCTACGAGCAGTACTTC.